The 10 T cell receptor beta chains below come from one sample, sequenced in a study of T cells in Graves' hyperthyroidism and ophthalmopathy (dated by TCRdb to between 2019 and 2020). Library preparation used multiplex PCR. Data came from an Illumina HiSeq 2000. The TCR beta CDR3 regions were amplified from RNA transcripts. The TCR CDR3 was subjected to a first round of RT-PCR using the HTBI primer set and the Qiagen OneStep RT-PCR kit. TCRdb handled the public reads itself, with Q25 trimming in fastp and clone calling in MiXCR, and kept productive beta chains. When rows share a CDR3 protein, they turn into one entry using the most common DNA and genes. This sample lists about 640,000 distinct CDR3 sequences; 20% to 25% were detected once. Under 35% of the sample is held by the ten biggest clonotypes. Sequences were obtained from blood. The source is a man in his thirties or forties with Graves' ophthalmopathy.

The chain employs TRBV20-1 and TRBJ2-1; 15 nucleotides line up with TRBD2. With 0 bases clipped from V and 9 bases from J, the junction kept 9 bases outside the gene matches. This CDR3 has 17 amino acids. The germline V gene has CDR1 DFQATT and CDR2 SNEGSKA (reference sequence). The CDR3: CSARDTRTSGRAGEQFF. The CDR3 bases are TGCAGTGCTAGAGATACCCGGACTAGCGGGAGGGCCGGTGAGCAGTTCTTC.

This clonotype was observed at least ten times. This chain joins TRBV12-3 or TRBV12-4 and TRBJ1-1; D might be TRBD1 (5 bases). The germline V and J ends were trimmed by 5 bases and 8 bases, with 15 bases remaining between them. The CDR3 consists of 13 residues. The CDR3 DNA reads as TGTGCCAGCAGTCCATCCGGGGGGAGGGAAGCTTTCTTT. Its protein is CASSPSGGREAFF.

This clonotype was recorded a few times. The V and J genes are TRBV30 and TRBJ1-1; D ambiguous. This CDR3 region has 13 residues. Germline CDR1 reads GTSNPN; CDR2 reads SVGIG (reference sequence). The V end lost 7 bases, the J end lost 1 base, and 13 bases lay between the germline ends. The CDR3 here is CASLALTNTEAFF. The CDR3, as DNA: TGTGCCTCGCTCGCGCTGACGAACACTGAAGCTTTCTTT.

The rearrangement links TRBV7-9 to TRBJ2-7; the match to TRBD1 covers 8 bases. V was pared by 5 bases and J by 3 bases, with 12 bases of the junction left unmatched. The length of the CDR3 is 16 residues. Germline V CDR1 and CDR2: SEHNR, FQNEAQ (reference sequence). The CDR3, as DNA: TGTGCCAGCAGCCCAGCCCCGGGACAGGAGCTCTACGAGCAGTACTTC. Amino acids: CASSPAPGQELYEQYF.

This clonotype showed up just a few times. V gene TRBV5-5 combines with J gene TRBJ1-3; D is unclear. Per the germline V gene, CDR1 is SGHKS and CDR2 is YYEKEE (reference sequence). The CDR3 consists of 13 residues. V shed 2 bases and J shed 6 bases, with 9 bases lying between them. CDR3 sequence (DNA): TGTGCCAGCAGCTTCGGGCAGCCAAACACCATATATTTT. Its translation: CASSFGQPNTIYF.

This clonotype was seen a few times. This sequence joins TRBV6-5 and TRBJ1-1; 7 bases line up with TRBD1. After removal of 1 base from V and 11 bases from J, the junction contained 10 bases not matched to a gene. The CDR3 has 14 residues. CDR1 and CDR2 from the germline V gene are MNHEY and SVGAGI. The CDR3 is CASSYLDRPGGAFF. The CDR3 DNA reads TGTGCCAGCAGTTACTTGGACAGGCCCGGAGGGGCTTTCTTT.

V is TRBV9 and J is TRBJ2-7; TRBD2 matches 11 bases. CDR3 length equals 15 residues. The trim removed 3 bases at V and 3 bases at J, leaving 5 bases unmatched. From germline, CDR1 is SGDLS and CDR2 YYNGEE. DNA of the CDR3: TGTGCCAGCAGCGCGGGGGGGACTAGCGGCTACGAGCAGTACTTC. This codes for CASSAGGTSGYEQYF. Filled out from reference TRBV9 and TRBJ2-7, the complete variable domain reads DSGVTQTPKHLITATGQRVTLRCSPRSGDLSVYWYQQSLDQGLQFLIQYYNGEERAKGNILERFSAQQFPDLHSELNLSSLELGDSALYFCASSAGGTSGYEQYFGPGTRLTVT.

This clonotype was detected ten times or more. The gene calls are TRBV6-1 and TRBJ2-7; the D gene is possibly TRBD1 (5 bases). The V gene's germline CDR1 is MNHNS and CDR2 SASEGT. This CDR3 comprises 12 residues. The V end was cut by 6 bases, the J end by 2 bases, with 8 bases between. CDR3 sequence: CASSKDTYEQYF. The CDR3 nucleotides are TGTGCCAGCAGCAAGGACACCTACGAGCAGTACTTC.

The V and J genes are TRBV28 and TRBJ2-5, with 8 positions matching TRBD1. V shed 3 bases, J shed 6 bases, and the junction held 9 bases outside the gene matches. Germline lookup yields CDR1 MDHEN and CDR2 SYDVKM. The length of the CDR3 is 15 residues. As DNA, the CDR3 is TGTGCCAGCAGTTTCGTGGACAGGGCTAGGCAGACCCAGTACTTC. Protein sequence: CASSFVDRARQTQYF. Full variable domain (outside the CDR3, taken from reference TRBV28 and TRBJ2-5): DVKVTQSSRYLVKRTGEKVFLECVQDMDHENMFWYRQDPGLGLRLIYFSYDVKMKEKGDIPEGYSVSREKKERFSLILESASTNQTSMYLCASSFVDRARQTQYFGPGTRLLVL.

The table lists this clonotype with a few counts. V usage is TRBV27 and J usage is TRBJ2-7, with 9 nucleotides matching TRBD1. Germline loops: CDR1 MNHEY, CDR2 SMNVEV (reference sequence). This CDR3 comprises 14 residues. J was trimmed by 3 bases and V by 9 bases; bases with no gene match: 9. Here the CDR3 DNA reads TGTGCCAGTGCCACGGGACAGGGCATCTACGAGCAGTACTTC. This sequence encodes CASATGQGIYEQYF.